A selection of T cell receptor beta chains follows, all from one sample in a study of CD8+CD57+ T cells in acquired aplastic anemia. One entry per CDR3 protein results from TCRdb running MiXCR on the reads. Of some 200,000 distinct CDR3 sequences listed, roughly 53% are singletons. Source material: sorted CD4+, CD8+, or CD8+CD57+ T cells (not recorded which) from PBMCs. The receptors were gathered from a human donor with aplastic anemia. Both conserved end residues are part of each CDR3. A D gene is named only where the DNA matches it firmly. Clone size appears in some rows only: once, few, many, or a class for an expanded clone.

j_call d_call v_call clone_size cdr3_aa cdr3_nt
TRBJ1-2 - TRBV7-8 many CASSLVSGAGYTF TGTGCCAGCAGCTTAGTATCCGGGGCTGGCTACACCTTC
TRBJ1-2 - TRBV7-8 once CASSFGQLYGYTF TGTGCCAGCAGCTTTGGACAGCTTTATGGCTACACCTTC
TRBJ2-1 - TRBV7-3 many CASSLNNEQFF TGTGCCAGCAGCTTAAACAATGAGCAGTTCTTC
TRBJ1-6 - TRBV25-1 - CASSLGPLSYNSPLHF TGTGCCAGCAGTTTAGGACCGCTCTCCTATAATTCACCCCTCCACTTT
TRBJ2-7 - TRBV5-1 - CASSSGHNIASYEQHF TGCGCCAGCAGCTCGGGCCATAATATAGCGTCCTACGAGCAGCACTTC
TRBJ1-5 TRBD1 TRBV19 - CASSEGQANQPQHF TGTGCCAGTAGCGAGGGACAGGCCAATCAGCCCCAGCATTTT
TRBJ1-5 TRBD1 TRBV2 once CASSGQGDNQPQHF TGTGCCAGCAGTGGACAGGGGGACAATCAGCCCCAGCATTTT
TRBJ1-2 - TRBV15 - CATPGRARYGYTF TGTGCCACCCCCGGCAGGGCTCGCTATGGCTACACCTTC
TRBJ1-2 - TRBV28 many CASSFSATGNYGYTF TGTGCCAGCAGTTTTTCGGCAACAGGGAACTATGGCTACACCTTC
TRBJ2-1 - TRBV20-1 many CSASGVMTNEQFF TGCAGTGCTAGTGGGGTTATGACTAATGAGCAGTTCTTC
TRBJ2-7 TRBD2 TRBV5-6 - CASSLGTSGVYEQYF TGTGCCAGCAGCTTGGGGACTAGCGGGGTCTACGAGCAGTACTTC
TRBJ2-7 - TRBV10-2 many CASSESRLGTYEQYF TGCGCCAGCAGTGAGTCGAGACTAGGAACCTACGAGCAGTACTTC
TRBJ1-2 - TRBV20-1 - CSARDNLNYGYTF TGCAGTGCTAGGGACAACCTTAACTATGGCTACACCTTC
TRBJ1-5 - TRBV20-1 many CSAPEPNRGQPQHF TGCAGTGCACCAGAGCCAAACCGGGGTCAGCCCCAGCATTTT
TRBJ1-5 - TRBV20-1 many CSASPNDPQGPQHF TGCAGTGCTAGCCCCAACGATCCCCAGGGTCCCCAGCATTTT
TRBJ1-5 - TRBV24-1 once CATSDMTEGNQPQHF TGTGCCACCAGTGATATGACAGAGGGCAATCAGCCCCAGCATTTT
TRBJ1-1 - TRBV7-8 many CASSPGFLNTEAFF TGTGCCAGCAGTCCCGGGTTCCTGAACACTGAAGCTTTCTTT
TRBJ2-7 - TRBV19 few CASSGNRGGFEQYF TGTGCCAGTAGCGGAAACAGAGGGGGGTTCGAGCAGTACTTC
TRBJ2-5 - TRBV2 many CASRTTTSSETQYF TGTGCCAGCAGAACTACGACTAGTTCGGAGACCCAGTACTTC
TRBJ2-1 - TRBV7-9 - CASSLTRGGYNEQFF TGTGCCAGCAGCTTAACGAGGGGCGGGTACAATGAGCAGTTCTTC
TRBJ1-5 - TRBV20-1 - CSARAGGQETQHF TGCAGTGCTAGAGCGGGGGGACAAGAGACCCAGCATTTT
TRBJ2-2 - TRBV7-9 many CASSLGLDNTGELFF TGTGCCAGCAGCTTAGGGCTAGATAACACCGGGGAGCTGTTTTTT
TRBJ2-5 TRBD1 TRBV6-1 many CASRWDSRQETQYF TGTGCCAGCAGGTGGGACAGCCGGCAAGAGACCCAGTACTTC
TRBJ2-1 - TRBV6-5 many CASSYSAYNEQFF TGTGCCAGCAGTTACTCCGCATACAATGAGCAGTTCTTC
TRBJ2-5 - TRBV24-1 few CATSDPSSVQETQYF TGTGCCACCAGTGATCCCTCCAGCGTCCAAGAGACCCAGTACTTC
TRBJ2-7 TRBD2 TRBV10-3 - CAISEALAGSGGSSSYEQYF TGTGCCATCAGTGAAGCTTTGGCGGGTAGCGGGGGGTCGAGCTCCTACGAGCAGTACTTC
TRBJ1-2 - TRBV15 many CATSRAEQGSQGYTF TGTGCCACCAGCAGAGCAGAGCAGGGGTCACAGGGCTACACCTTC
TRBJ1-2 - TRBV5-1 many CASSLEWTEGYTF TGCGCCAGCAGCTTGGAATGGACAGAAGGCTACACCTTC
TRBJ1-2 - TRBV7-8 many CASSPSGGDYGYTF TGTGCCAGCAGCCCCTCAGGCGGGGACTATGGCTACACCTTC
TRBJ2-5 - TRBV5-1 - CASSLDSVQETQYF TGCGCCAGCAGCTTGGATTCAGTACAAGAGACCCAGTACTTC
TRBJ1-2 - TRBV7-6 - CASSPTQGGGYTF TGTGCCAGCAGCCCAACACAGGGAGGTGGCTACACCTTC
TRBJ1-5 - TRBV4-1 many CASSQVQGVNQPQHF TGCGCCAGCAGCCAAGTACAGGGTGTCAATCAGCCCCAGCATTTT
TRBJ2-1 TRBD2 TRBV19 - CGSSMASGAYNEQFF TGTGGCAGTAGTATGGCTAGCGGAGCCTACAATGAGCAGTTCTTC
TRBJ2-5 - TRBV5-6 many CASSLYSVPGTQYF TGTGCCAGCAGCTTGTATTCCGTCCCAGGGACCCAGTACTTC
TRBJ2-3 - TRBV2 many CASSVRGVGRVTDTQYF TGTGCCAGCAGTGTAAGGGGAGTCGGCAGGGTAACAGATACGCAGTATTTT
TRBJ1-5 - TRBV20-1 many CSARDLRNSNQPQHF TGCAGTGCTAGAGATCTCAGGAATAGCAATCAGCCCCAGCATTTT
TRBJ1-3 TRBD1 TRBV6-1 many CASSIGVTGGKGNTIYF TGTGCCAGCAGTATCGGGGTCACAGGGGGCAAAGGAAACACCATATATTTT
TRBJ1-1 TRBD1 TRBV25-1 - CASSGWSVGQGLNWAEAFF TGTGCCAGCAGTGGCTGGTCGGTTGGACAGGGGTTGAATTGGGCTGAAGCTTTCTTT
TRBJ1-6 TRBD1 TRBV9 - CASSARQGAGGSPLHF TGTGCCAGCAGCGCCCGACAGGGGGCAGGGGGCTCACCCCTCCACTTT
TRBJ1-2 - TRBV7-9 - CASSLPRTMVHYGYTF TGTGCCAGCAGCTTACCACGGACTATGGTTCATTATGGCTACACCTTC
TRBJ2-2 - TRBV28 few CASSPGTETGELFF TGTGCCAGCAGCCCCGGAACGGAGACCGGGGAGCTGTTTTTT
TRBJ1-6 - TRBV12-3/TRBV12-4 many CASSFGGEVDSPLHF TGTGCCAGCAGTTTTGGGGGTGAAGTCGATTCACCCCTCCACTTT
TRBJ1-5 TRBD1 TRBV2 - CASSGTGENNQPQHF TGTGCCAGCAGTGGGACAGGGGAGAACAATCAGCCCCAGCATTTT
TRBJ1-4 - TRBV3-1 few CASSHAAGDANEKLFF TGTGCCAGCAGCCACGCGGCGGGGGATGCTAATGAAAAACTGTTTTTT
TRBJ1-5 - TRBV10-3 - CASSYRRIDQPQHF TGTGCCAGCAGTTATCGACGGATCGATCAGCCCCAGCATTTC
TRBJ1-4 - TRBV7-2 many CASSFPGGGGAYSTNEKLFF TGTGCCAGCAGCTTCCCCGGAGGGGGTGGAGCGTACAGTACTAATGAAAAACTGTTTTTT
TRBJ2-5 TRBD2 TRBV20-1 many CSAPTSGGPGAQYF TGCAGTGCTCCTACTAGCGGGGGACCGGGGGCCCAGTACTTC
TRBJ2-2 TRBD2 TRBV20-1 - CSAPSGTNTGELFF TGCAGTGCACCTAGCGGGACGAACACCGGGGAGCTGTTTTTT
TRBJ2-3 TRBD1 TRBV7-2 - CASSLANPQGATDTQYF TGTGCCAGCAGCTTAGCCAATCCGCAGGGGGCTACAGATACGCAGTATTTT
TRBJ1-1 TRBD1 TRBV19 - CASSMGQQLMNTEAFF TGTGCCAGTAGTATGGGACAGCAACTAATGAACACTGAAGCTTTCTTT
TRBJ2-3 TRBD2 TRBV15 once CATSSRGGGFYTQYF TGTGCCACCAGCAGTCGGGGGGGGGGGTTCTATACGCAGTATTTT
TRBJ1-1 - TRBV7-9 many CASSWNTEAFF TGTGCCAGCAGCTGGAACACTGAAGCTTTCTTT
TRBJ1-1 - TRBV10-3 many CAISDGQMNTEAFF TGTGCCATCAGTGATGGTCAAATGAACACTGAAGCTTTCTTT
TRBJ1-4 - TRBV7-2 once CASSSGPTTAGEKLFF TGTGCCAGCAGCTCCGGGCCCACCACGGCCGGAGAAAAACTGTTTTTT
TRBJ1-6 - TRBV5-8 many CASSALRGGSYNSPLHF TGTGCCAGCAGCGCCCTTCGGGGAGGTTCCTATAATTCACCCCTCCACTTT
TRBJ1-5 - TRBV19 - CASSIISGRQPQHF TGTGCCAGTAGTATAATTTCAGGGAGGCAGCCCCAGCATTTT
TRBJ2-1 - TRBV7-7 few CASSTGTDNEQFF TGTGCTAGCAGCACCGGGACGGATAATGAGCAGTTCTTC
TRBJ2-1 - TRBV19 many CASSIAGSSYNEQFF TGTGCCAGTAGTATAGCGGGGAGCTCCTACAATGAGCAGTTCTTC
TRBJ1-5 - TRBV20-1 few CSAIFGGSNQPQHF TGCAGTGCTATCTTCGGGGGTAGCAATCAGCCCCAGCATTTT